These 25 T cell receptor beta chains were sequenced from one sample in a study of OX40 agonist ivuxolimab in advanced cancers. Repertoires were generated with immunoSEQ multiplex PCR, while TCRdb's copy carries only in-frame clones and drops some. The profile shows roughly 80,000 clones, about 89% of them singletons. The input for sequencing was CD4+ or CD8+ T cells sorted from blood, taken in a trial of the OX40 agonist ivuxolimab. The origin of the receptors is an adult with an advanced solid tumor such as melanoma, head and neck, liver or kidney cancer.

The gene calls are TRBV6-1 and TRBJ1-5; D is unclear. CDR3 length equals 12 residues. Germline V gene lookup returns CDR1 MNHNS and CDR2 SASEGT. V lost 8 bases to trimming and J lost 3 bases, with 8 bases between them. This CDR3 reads CASGEDNQPQHF. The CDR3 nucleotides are TGTGCCAGCGGGGAGGACAATCAGCCCCAGCATTTT.

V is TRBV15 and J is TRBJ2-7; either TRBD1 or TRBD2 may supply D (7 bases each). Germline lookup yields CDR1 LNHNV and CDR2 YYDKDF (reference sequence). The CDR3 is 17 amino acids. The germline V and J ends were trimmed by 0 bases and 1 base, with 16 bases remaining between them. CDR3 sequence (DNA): TGTGCCACCAGCAGAGAACCCAGGGGGGGGCAATCCTACGAGCAGTACTTC. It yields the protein CATSREPRGGQSYEQYF.

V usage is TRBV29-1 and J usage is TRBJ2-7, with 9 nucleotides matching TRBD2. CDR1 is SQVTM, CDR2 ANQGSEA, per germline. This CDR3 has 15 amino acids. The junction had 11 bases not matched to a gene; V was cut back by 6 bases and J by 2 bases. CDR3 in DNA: TGCAGCGTCCGTTTCGCGGGAGGGCCTGCCTACGAGCAGTACTTC. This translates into CSVRFAGGPAYEQYF.

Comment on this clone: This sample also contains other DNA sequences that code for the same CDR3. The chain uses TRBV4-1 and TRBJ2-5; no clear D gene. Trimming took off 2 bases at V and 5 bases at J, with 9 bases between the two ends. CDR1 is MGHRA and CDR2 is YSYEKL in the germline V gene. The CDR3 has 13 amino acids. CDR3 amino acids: CASSQWRGETQYF. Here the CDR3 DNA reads TGCGCCAGCAGCCAATGGCGAGGCGAGACCCAGTACTTC.

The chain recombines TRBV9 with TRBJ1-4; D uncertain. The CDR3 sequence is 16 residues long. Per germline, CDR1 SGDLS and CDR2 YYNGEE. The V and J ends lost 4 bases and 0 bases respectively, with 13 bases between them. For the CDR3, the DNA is TGTGCCAGCAGCCCGACCAGAGAGGCAACTAATGAAAAACTGTTTTTT. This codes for CASSPTREATNEKLFF.

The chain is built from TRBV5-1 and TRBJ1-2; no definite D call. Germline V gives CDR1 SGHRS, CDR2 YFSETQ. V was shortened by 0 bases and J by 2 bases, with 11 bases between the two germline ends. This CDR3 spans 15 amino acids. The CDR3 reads CASSLGDTKNYGYTF. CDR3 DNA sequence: TGCGCCAGCAGCTTGGGCGACACAAAAAACTATGGCTACACCTTC.

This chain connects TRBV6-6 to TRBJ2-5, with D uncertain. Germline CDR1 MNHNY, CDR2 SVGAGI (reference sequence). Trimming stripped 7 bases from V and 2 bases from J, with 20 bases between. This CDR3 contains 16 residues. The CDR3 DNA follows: TGTGCCAGCACCTCCGGTCGCAAGCAAAATCAAGAGACCCAGTACTTC. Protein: CASTSGRKQNQETQYF.

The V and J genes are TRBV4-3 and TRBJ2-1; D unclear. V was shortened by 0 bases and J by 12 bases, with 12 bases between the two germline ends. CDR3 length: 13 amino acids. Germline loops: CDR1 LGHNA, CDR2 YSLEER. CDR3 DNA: TGCGCCAGCAGCCAAGATTCGGGCAAAGTGCAGTTCTTC. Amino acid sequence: CASSQDSGKVQFF.

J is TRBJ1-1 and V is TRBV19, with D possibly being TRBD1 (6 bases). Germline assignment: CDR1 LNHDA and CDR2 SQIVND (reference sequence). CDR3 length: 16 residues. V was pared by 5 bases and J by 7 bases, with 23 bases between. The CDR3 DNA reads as TGTGCCAGTAGTCCCTACAGGGTACCGGCGACTTTTGAAGCTTTCTTT. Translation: CASSPYRVPATFEAFF.

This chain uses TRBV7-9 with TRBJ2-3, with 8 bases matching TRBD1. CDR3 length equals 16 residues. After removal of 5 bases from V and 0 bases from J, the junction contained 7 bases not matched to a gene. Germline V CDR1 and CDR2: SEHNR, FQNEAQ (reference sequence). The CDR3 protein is CASSPGQAPSTDTQYF. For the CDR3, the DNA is TGTGCCAGCAGCCCGGGACAGGCCCCTAGCACAGATACGCAGTATTTT.

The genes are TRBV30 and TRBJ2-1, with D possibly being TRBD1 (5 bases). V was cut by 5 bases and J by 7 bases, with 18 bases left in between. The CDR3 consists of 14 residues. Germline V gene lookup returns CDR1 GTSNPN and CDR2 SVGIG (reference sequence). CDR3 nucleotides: TGTGCCTGGGGGCGGCAGGGTTTAGTAAATGAGCAGTTCTTC. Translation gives CAWGRQGLVNEQFF.

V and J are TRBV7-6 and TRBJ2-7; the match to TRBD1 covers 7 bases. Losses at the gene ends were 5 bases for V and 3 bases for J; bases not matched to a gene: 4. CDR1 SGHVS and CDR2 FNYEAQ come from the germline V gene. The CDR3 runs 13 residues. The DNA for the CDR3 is TGTGCCAGCAGCCAGGGACAGTTCTACGAGCAGTACTTC. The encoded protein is CASSQGQFYEQYF.

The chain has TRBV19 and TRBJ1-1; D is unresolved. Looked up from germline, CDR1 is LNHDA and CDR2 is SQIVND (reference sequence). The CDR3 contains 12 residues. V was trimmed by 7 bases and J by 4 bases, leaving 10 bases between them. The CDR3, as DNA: TGTGCCAGTACATTGTCTAGCACTGAAGCTTTCTTT. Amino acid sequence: CASTLSSTEAFF.

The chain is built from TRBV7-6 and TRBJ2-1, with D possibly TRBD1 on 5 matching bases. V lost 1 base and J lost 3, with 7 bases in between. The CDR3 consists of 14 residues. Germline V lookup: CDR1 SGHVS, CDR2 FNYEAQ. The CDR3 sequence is CASSLGGFYNEQFF. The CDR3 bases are TGTGCCAGCAGCTTAGGGGGCTTCTACAATGAGCAGTTCTTC.

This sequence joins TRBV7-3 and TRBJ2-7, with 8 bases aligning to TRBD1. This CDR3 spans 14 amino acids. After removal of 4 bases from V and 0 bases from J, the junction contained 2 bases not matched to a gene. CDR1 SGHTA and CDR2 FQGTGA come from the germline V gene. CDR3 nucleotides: TGTGCCAGCAGCTCAGGGGGCTTCTCCTACGAGCAGTACTTC. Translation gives CASSSGGFSYEQYF.

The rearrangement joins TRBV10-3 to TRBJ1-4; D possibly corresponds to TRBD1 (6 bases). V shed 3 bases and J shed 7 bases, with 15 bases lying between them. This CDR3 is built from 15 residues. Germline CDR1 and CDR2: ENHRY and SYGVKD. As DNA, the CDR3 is TGTGCCATCAGTGAAGCATTAGGGGGGGGTGAAAAACTGTTTTTT. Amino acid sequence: CAISEALGGGEKLFF.

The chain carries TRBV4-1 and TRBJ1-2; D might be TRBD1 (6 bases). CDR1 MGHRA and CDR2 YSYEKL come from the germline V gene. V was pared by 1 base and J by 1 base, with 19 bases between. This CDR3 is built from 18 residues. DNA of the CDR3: TGCGCCAGCAGCCAAGGTAGCACAGGGACAAAGGTTAACTATGGCTACACCTTC. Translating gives CASSQGSTGTKVNYGYTF.

The CDR3 here is CASRFPSAPLHF. CDR3 nucleotides: TGTGCCAGTAGATTTCCGTCGGCACCCCTCCACTTT. V usage is TRBV19 and J usage is TRBJ1-6; no clear D gene. This CDR3 is built from 12 residues. Trimming left V 6 bases short and J 11 bases short, with 11 bases between. Germline assignment: CDR1 LNHDA and CDR2 SQIVND (reference sequence).

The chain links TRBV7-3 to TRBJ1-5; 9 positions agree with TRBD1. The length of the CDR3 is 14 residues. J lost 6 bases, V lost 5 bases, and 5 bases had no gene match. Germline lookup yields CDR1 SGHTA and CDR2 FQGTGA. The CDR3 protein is CASSPGQGFQPQHF. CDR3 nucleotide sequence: TGTGCCAGCAGCCCGGGACAGGGTTTTCAGCCCCAGCATTTT.

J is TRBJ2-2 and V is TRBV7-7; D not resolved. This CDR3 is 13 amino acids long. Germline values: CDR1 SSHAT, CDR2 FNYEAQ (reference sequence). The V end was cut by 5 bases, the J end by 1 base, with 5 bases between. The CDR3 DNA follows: TGTGCCAGCAGCCCAGGGAACACCGGGGAGCTGTTTTTT. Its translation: CASSPGNTGELFF.

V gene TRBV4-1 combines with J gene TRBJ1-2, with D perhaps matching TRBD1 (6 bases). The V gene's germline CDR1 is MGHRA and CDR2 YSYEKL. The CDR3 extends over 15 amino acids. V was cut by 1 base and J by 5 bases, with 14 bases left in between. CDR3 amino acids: CASSQGQVANYGYTF. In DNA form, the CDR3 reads TGCGCCAGCAGCCAAGGACAGGTTGCGAATTATGGCTACACCTTC.

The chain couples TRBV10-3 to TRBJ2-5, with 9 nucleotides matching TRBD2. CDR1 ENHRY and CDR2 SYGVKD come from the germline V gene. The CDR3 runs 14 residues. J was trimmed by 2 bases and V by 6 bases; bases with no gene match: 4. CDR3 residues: CAISSAGGQETQYF. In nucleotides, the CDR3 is TGTGCCATCAGCTCAGCGGGGGGTCAAGAGACCCAGTACTTC.

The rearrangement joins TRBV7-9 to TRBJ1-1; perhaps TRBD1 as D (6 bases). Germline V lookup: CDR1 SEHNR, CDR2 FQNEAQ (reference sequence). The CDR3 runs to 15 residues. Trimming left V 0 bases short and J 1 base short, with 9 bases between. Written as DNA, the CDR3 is TGTGCCAGCAGCTTAGCGACACAGGGGAACACTGAAGCTTTCTTT. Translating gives CASSLATQGNTEAFF. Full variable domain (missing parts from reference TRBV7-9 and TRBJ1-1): DTGVSQNPRHKITKRGQNVTFRCDPISEHNRLYWYRQTLGQGPEFLTYFQNEAQLEKSRLLSDRFSAERPKGSFSTLEIQRTEQGDSAMYLCASSLATQGNTEAFFGQGTRLTVV.

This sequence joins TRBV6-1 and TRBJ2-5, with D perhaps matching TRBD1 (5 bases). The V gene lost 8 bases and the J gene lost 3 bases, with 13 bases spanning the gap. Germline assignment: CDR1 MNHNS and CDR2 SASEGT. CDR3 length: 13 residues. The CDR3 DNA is TGTGCCAGCCGGCGGCAGGGCAAAGAGACCCAGTACTTC. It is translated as CASRRQGKETQYF.

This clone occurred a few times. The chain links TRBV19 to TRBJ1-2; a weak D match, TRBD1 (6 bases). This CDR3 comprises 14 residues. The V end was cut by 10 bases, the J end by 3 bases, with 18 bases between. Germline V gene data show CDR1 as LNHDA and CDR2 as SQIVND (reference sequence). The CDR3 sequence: CATQKTGRDYGYTF. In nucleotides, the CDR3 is TGTGCCACCCAGAAGACAGGTCGTGACTATGGCTACACCTTC.